The 27 T cell receptor beta chains in this list originate from one sample, sequenced in a study of identical twins. TCRdb re-derived calls from the 5' RACE reads in MiXCR, one entry per CDR3 protein. The table has about 150,000 distinct CDR3 sequences, under 4.5% seen once. Sequencing used memory T cells sorted from blood. Source of these receptors: a man aged 18 to 35 in good health.

This clonotype was counted many times. One base away lies a much larger clone, so this may be a sequencing read error. The rearrangement links TRBV27 to TRBJ2-7; the match to TRBD2 covers 13 bases. J was trimmed by 3 bases and V by 4 bases; bases with no gene match: 0. This CDR3 has 14 amino acids. CDR1 and CDR2 (germline): MNHEY, SMNVEV (reference sequence). The CDR3 DNA is TGTGCCAGCAGTTGGACTAGCGGGGGCTACGAGCAGTACTTC. Encoded protein: CASSWTSGGYEQYF.

The chain carries TRBV9 and TRBJ2-1; TRBD2 matches at 9 bases. There are 18 residues in the CDR3. The V gene end was trimmed by 0 bases and the J gene end by 10 bases; junction bases not matched to a gene: 17. CDR1 and CDR2 from the germline V gene are SGDLS and YYNGEE. In nucleotides, the CDR3 is TGTGCCAGCAGCGTAGGGGCCGGAGCGGGAGGTATCTATGTAGAGCAGTTCTTC. Amino acid sequence: CASSVGAGAGGIYVEQFF.

This clonotype was picked up many times. The chain has TRBV20-1 and TRBJ2-1; no definite D call. Deletions cut 0 bases from V and 12 bases from J, with 21 bases between. Per the germline V gene, CDR1 is DFQATT and CDR2 is SNEGSKA (reference sequence). The CDR3 is 15 amino acids. The CDR3 DNA follows: TGCAGTGCTAGAGATTTACGGCAGGTGCGGACCCCGCAGTTCTTC. Amino acid sequence: CSARDLRQVRTPQFF.

The sample holds many counts of this clonotype. The chain combines TRBV7-2 with TRBJ2-5; D not resolved. CDR1 and CDR2 from the germline V gene are SGHTA and FQGNSA. Trimming removed 3 bases from V and 4 bases from J, with 9 bases in between. This CDR3 spans 13 amino acids. CDR3 sequence (DNA): TGTGCCAGCAGCTTCAAGTTCACAGAGACCCAGTACTTC. Translated, it gives CASSFKFTETQYF.

In its sample, this clonotype was seen many times. The rearrangement joins TRBV11-2 to TRBJ1-1; D uncertain. The CDR3 contains 15 residues. V was clipped by 1 base and J by 4 bases, with 13 bases between them. Germline V lookup: CDR1 SGHAT, CDR2 FQNNGV. DNA of the CDR3: TGTGCCAGCAGCTTAGTTAGACCGGTGGGCACTGAAGCTTTCTTT. Protein product: CASSLVRPVGTEAFF.

This clonotype was counted at least ten times. The chain has TRBV4-1 and TRBJ2-5, with 8 positions matching TRBD1. The J segment lost 5 bases and the V segment lost 1 base, leaving 12 bases of the junction unmatched. This CDR3 has 17 residues. Germline-derived CDR1 and CDR2 are MGHRA and YSYEKL. The CDR3 coding sequence is TGCGCCAGCAGCCAAGGGGCAGGGGGCAATCAAGTGGAGACCCAGTACTTC. Amino acids: CASSQGAGGNQVETQYF.

The chain has TRBV18 and TRBJ2-5; 10 bases are shared with TRBD1. This CDR3 spans 14 amino acids. Germline trimming cut 4 bases from V and 4 bases from J; bases unmatched to any gene: 3. Per the germline V gene, CDR1 is KGHSH and CDR2 is LQKENI. The CDR3 nucleotides read TGTGCCAGCTCACAAAGACAGGGGGCAGAGACCCAGTACTTC. Translating gives CASSQRQGAETQYF.

This clonotype showed up many times. The rearrangement uses TRBV12-3 or TRBV12-4 and TRBJ2-2, with a weak D call TRBD2 (5 bases). With 1 base removed from V and 5 bases from J, the gap between germline ends came to 14 bases. This CDR3 is built from 16 residues. The CDR3 bases are TGTGCCAGCAGTTTAGACCCGGGAAGAAGTACCGGGGAGCTGTTTTTT. This codes for CASSLDPGRSTGELFF.

This clonotype was counted ten times or more. The V and J genes are TRBV20-1 and TRBJ2-2, with TRBD2 matching over 8 bases. CDR1 is DFQATT and CDR2 is SNEGSKA in the germline V gene (reference sequence). CDR3 length equals 15 residues. Unmatched junction bases numbered 3, after V lost 1 base and J lost 2 bases. This CDR3 is CSARGTSLNTGELFF. DNA of the CDR3: TGCAGTGCTAGAGGGACTAGCCTAAACACCGGGGAGCTGTTTTTT.

This clonotype was counted ten times or more. The CDR3 does not end in the conserved phenylalanine or tryptophan, so this is likely a read error. The DNA is omitted, as the CDR3 cannot be located on it reliably, and the CDR3 follows TCRdb's listing. The genes are TRBV15 and TRBJ2-7. The CDR3 numbers 8 amino acids, ends counted. Germline V CDR1 and CDR2: LNHNV, YYDKDF (reference sequence). The CDR3: CATSRVDL.

This clonotype was observed a few times. The V gene is TRBV28, the J gene TRBJ2-7, with D perhaps given as TRBD1 or TRBD2 (5 bases each). Trimming took 6 bases from V and 0 from J, leaving 9 bases between them. CDR3 length equals 13 residues. Looked up from germline, CDR1 is MDHEN and CDR2 is SYDVKM. The chain's CDR3 is CASRGTGSYEQYF. In DNA form, the CDR3 reads TGTGCCAGCAGGGGGACCGGCTCCTACGAGCAGTACTTC.

This clonotype was counted many times. V is TRBV20-1 and J is TRBJ2-3; D remains ambiguous. The CDR3 consists of 13 residues. Trimming left V 0 bases short and J 1 base short, with 5 bases between. Looked up from germline, CDR1 is DFQATT and CDR2 is SNEGSKA (reference sequence). The CDR3 region is CSARESGTDTQYF. As DNA, the CDR3 is TGCAGTGCTAGAGAGTCCGGCACAGATACGCAGTATTTT.

This clonotype was found a few times. V is TRBV5-8 and J is TRBJ2-7; 15 bases align to TRBD2. Germline CDR1 is SGHTS and CDR2 is YDEGEE. Trimming cost V 7 bases and J 4 bases; bases outside gene matches: 6. The CDR3 totals 15 residues. DNA of the CDR3: TGTGCCAGCTCTCGGACTAGCGGGAGGGGTTACGAGCAGTACTTC. Translated: CASSRTSGRGYEQYF.

This clonotype was counted many times. This chain joins TRBV20-1 and TRBJ2-2; possible D gene TRBD2, 5 bases. Deletions cut 4 bases from V and 3 bases from J, with 9 bases between. The CDR3 length is 13 residues. The germline V gene has CDR1 DFQATT and CDR2 SNEGSKA (reference sequence). CDR3 sequence (DNA): TGCAGTGCTAACAGAGCGGACACCGGGGAGCTGTTTTTT. Protein product: CSANRADTGELFF.

This clonotype showed up many times. The V gene is TRBV6-2 or TRBV6-3, the J gene TRBJ2-7, with D unclear. The CDR3 has 20 residues. CDR1 and CDR2 from the germline V gene are MNHEY and SVGEGT. V lost 9 bases to trimming and J lost 4 bases, with 37 bases between them. This CDR3 is CASSQRALEFKGSVRYEQYV. The CDR3 nucleotides read TGTGCCAGTTCTCAAAGGGCATTAGAGTTCAAAGGGTCAGTCAGGTACGAGCAGTACGTC.

At least ten counts were recorded for this clonotype. The chain employs TRBV28 and TRBJ2-1, with D perhaps matching TRBD1 (5 bases). The CDR3 loop spans 14 amino acids. Trimming shortened V by 3 bases and J by 8 bases, and 14 bases separated the two germline ends. Germline values: CDR1 MDHEN, CDR2 SYDVKM. CDR3 bases: TGTGCCAGCAGTTTTGTATCAGGGTTTGATGAGCAGTTCTTC. Protein sequence: CASSFVSGFDEQFF.

This clonotype has a count of ten or more. The chain links TRBV11-2 to TRBJ2-7, with a weak D call TRBD2 (6 bases). The V gene's germline CDR1 is SGHAT and CDR2 FQNNGV. The V gene lost 1 base and the J gene lost 3 bases, with 10 bases spanning the gap. The length of the CDR3 is 14 residues. CDR3 protein: CASSLVAVDYEQYF. CDR3 coding DNA: TGTGCCAGCAGCTTAGTAGCGGTAGACTACGAGCAGTACTTC.

In its sample, this clonotype was seen many times. The chain couples TRBV11-2 to TRBJ2-3; D tentatively fits TRBD1 or TRBD2 (5 bases each). Per the germline V gene, CDR1 is SGHAT and CDR2 is FQNNGV. The CDR3 is made up of 18 amino acids. V was cut by 5 bases and J by 1 base, with 22 bases left in between. CDR3: CASSQHGTPGRRTDTQYF. As DNA, the CDR3 is TGTGCCAGCAGCCAACACGGGACGCCGGGGCGGCGCACAGATACGCAGTATTTT.

In its sample, this clonotype was seen many times. The V gene is TRBV6-1, the J gene TRBJ1-1; 8 bases fit TRBD1. This CDR3 region has 15 residues. V trimming: 3 bases; J trimming: 2 bases; junction bases outside the gene matches: 5. Germline V CDR1 and CDR2: MNHNS, SASEGT. This CDR3 is CASSDQDRANTEAFF. Here the CDR3 DNA reads TGTGCCAGCAGTGACCAGGACAGGGCCAACACTGAAGCTTTCTTT.

At least ten counts were recorded for this clonotype. The chain links TRBV7-8 to TRBJ2-3; TRBD2 aligns across 10 bases. The length of the CDR3 is 18 residues. In germline, CDR1 is SGHVS, CDR2 FQNEAQ. The V segment lost 8 bases and the J segment 0 bases; nucleotides outside the gene matches: 14. The CDR3 is CASGGQTSGVGSTDTQYF. The CDR3 nucleotides are TGTGCCAGCGGGGGCCAAACTAGCGGGGTGGGAAGCACAGATACGCAGTATTTT.

This clonotype was seen many times. V gene TRBV29-1 combines with J gene TRBJ2-7; D not certain. The length of the CDR3 is 12 residues. The ends were cut back, 1 base at V and 4 bases at J, with 8 bases in the middle. CDR1 is SQVTM, CDR2 ANQGSEA, per germline. DNA for the CDR3: TGCAGCGTTGAAGGTGTCCCATACGAGCAGTACTTC. It specifies CSVEGVPYEQYF.

In its sample, this clonotype was seen many times. The gene calls are TRBV20-1 and TRBJ2-3, with D unclear. Looked up from germline, CDR1 is DFQATT and CDR2 is SNEGSKA (reference sequence). This CDR3 is built from 13 residues. Trimming left V 3 bases short and J 5 bases short, with 12 bases between. CDR3 loop: CSASATTVDTQYF. CDR3 nucleotide sequence: TGCAGTGCTAGCGCAACGACGGTAGATACGCAGTATTTT.

This clonotype was detected many times. The rearrangement joins TRBV20-1 to TRBJ2-3; no definite D call. This CDR3 spans 13 amino acids. The V and J ends lost 7 bases and 6 bases respectively, with 17 bases between them. Germline CDR1 reads DFQATT; CDR2 reads SNEGSKA (reference sequence). DNA for the CDR3: TGCAGTGTTGAGGACCCCCAACTGGATACGCAGTATTTT. Translation gives CSVEDPQLDTQYF.

This clonotype was seen at least ten times. V usage is TRBV6-6 and J usage is TRBJ2-1, with TRBD2 as a possible D gene (5 bases). Germline lookup yields CDR1 MNHNY and CDR2 SVGAGI (reference sequence). CDR3 length: 13 residues. Trimming removed 8 bases at V and 0 bases at J, with 8 bases between. CDR3 region: CASGRDSYNEQFF. In DNA, the CDR3 is TGTGCCAGCGGTCGGGACTCCTACAATGAGCAGTTCTTC.

This clonotype showed up just a few times. The V gene is TRBV28, the J gene TRBJ2-6; no firm D call. Germline CDR1 MDHEN, CDR2 SYDVKM. The CDR3 sequence is 14 residues long. V lost 6 bases, J lost 0 bases, and 6 bases lay in between. The CDR3 sequence is CASRGPSGANVLTF. The CDR3 DNA reads TGTGCCAGCAGGGGCCCCTCTGGGGCCAACGTCCTGACTTTC.

This clonotype was recorded many times. The V and J genes are TRBV14 and TRBJ2-7; TRBD2 aligns across 11 bases. With V trimmed by 0 bases and J by 6 bases, 13 bases remained unmatched. This CDR3 region has 18 residues. CDR1 and CDR2 (germline): SGHDN, FVKESK. The CDR3, as DNA: TGTGCCAGCAGCCAAGATCCCCGGGCACGACTAGCGGGAAGCGAGCAGTACGTC. This codes for CASSQDPRARLAGSEQYV.

A few counts support this clonotype. The chain employs TRBV6-1 and TRBJ2-7; D might be TRBD2 (7 bases). The CDR3 extends over 16 amino acids. The V gene lost 7 bases and the J gene lost 5 bases, with 24 bases spanning the gap. Per the germline V gene, CDR1 is MNHNS and CDR2 is SASEGT. The chain's CDR3 is CASTKGGTLAAHEQYV. The CDR3 region has the DNA TGTGCCAGCACCAAGGGGGGGACCCTCGCCGCACACGAGCAGTACGTC.